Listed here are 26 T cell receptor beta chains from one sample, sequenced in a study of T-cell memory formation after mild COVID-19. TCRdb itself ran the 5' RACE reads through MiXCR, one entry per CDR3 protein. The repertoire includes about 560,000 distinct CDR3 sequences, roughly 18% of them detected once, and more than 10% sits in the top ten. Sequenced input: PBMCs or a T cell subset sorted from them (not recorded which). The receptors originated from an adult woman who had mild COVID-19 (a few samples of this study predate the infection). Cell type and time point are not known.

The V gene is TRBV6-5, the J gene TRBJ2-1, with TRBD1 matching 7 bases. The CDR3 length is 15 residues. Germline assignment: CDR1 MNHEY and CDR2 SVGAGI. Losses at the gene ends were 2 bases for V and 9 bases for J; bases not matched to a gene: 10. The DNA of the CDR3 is TGTGCCAGCAGTTACAGTTTACAGGGGATAGGTGAGCAGTTCTTC. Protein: CASSYSLQGIGEQFF.

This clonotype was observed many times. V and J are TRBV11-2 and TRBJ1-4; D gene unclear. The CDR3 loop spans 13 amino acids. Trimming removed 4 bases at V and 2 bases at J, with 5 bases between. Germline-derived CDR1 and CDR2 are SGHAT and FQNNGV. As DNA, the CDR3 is TGTGCCAGCAGCTCAAGGACTAATGAAAAACTGTTTTTT. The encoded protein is CASSSRTNEKLFF. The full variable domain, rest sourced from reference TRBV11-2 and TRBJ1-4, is EAGVAQSPRYKIIEKRQSVAFWCNPISGHATLYWYQQILGQGPKLLIQFQNNGVVDDSQLPKDRFSAERLKGVDSTLKIQPAKLEDSAVYLCASSSRTNEKLFFGSGTQLSVL.

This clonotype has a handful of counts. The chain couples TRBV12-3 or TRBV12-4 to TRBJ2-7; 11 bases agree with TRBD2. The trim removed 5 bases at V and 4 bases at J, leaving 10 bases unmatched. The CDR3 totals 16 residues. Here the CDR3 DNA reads TGTGCCAGCAGTCCACCAGCCGGGACTAGCGGTTACGAGCAGTACTTC. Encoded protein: CASSPPAGTSGYEQYF.

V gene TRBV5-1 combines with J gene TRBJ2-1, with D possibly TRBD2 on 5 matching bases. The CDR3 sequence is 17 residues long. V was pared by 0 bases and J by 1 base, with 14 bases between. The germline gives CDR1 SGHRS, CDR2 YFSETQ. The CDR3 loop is CASSLASGLSSYNEQFF. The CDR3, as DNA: TGCGCCAGCAGCTTGGCCTCTGGACTCTCGTCCTACAATGAGCAGTTCTTC.

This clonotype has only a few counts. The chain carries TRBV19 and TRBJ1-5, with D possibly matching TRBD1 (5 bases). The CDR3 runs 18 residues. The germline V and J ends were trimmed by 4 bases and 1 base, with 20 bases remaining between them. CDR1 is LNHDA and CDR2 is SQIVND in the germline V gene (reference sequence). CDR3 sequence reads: CASSTGGSQGRSNQPQHF. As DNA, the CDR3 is TGTGCCAGTAGTACGGGTGGGAGTCAGGGTAGGAGCAATCAGCCCCAGCATTTT. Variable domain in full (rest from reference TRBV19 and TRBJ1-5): DGGITQSPKYLFRKEGQNVTLSCEQNLNHDAMYWYRQDPGQGLRLIYYSQIVNDFQKGDIAEGYSVSREKKESFPLTVTSAQKNPTAFYLCASSTGGSQGRSNQPQHFGDGTRLSIL.

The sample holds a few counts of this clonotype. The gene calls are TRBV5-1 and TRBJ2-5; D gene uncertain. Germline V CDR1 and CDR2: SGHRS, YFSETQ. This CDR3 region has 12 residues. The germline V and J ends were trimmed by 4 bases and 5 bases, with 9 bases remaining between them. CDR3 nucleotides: TGCGCCAGCAGCCCCCATCGCGAGACCCAGTACTTC. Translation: CASSPHRETQYF.

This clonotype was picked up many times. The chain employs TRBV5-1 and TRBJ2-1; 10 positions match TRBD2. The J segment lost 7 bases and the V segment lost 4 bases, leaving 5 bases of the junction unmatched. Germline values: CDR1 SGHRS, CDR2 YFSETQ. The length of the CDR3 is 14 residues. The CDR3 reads CASSSASGSNEQFF. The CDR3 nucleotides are TGCGCCAGCAGCAGCGCTAGCGGGAGTAATGAGCAGTTCTTC.

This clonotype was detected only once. CDR3 DNA: TGTGCCAGCAGCGTAGGTCCGATTTGGATAGCGGGGAGGGCAGATACGCAGTATTTT. This codes for CASSVGPIWIAGRADTQYF. The gene calls are TRBV9 and TRBJ2-3; 8 bases are a match to TRBD2. The J segment lost 4 bases and the V segment lost 0 bases, leaving 16 bases of the junction unmatched. This CDR3 comprises 19 residues. Germline CDR1 SGDLS, CDR2 YYNGEE.

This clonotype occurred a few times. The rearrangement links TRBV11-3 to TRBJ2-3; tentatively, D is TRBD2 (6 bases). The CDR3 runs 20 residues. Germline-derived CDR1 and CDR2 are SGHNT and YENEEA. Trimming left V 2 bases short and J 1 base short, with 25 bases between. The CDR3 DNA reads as TGTGCCAGCAGCTTAAGGTTGGTGACCGGGCTAGCGACCGGCACAGATACGCAGTATTTT. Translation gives CASSLRLVTGLATGTDTQYF.

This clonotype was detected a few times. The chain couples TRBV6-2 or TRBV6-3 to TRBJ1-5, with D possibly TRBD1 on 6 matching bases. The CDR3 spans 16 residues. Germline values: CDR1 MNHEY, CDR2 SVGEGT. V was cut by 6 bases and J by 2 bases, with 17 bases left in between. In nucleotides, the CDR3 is TGTGCCAGCAGGCGAAACAGGGATGAGGGCAATCAGCCCCAGCATTTT. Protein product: CASRRNRDEGNQPQHF.

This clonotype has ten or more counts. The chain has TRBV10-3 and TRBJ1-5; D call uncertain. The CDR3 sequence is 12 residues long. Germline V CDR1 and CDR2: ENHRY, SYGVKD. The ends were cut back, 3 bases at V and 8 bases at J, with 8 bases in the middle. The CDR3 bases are TGTGCCATCAGTGAACCCTCGGAGCCCCAGCATTTT. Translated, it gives CAISEPSEPQHF.

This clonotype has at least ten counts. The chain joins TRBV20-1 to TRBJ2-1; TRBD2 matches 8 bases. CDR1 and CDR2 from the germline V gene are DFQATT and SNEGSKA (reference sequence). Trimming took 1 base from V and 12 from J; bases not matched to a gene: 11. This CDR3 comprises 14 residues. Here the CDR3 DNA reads TGCAGTGCTAGAGCACTAGCGGATGGCTCCGGGCAGTTCTTC. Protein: CSARALADGSGQFF.

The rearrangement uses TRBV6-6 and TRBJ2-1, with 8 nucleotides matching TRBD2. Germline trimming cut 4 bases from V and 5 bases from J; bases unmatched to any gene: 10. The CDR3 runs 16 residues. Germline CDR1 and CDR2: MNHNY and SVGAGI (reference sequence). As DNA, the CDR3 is TGTGCCAGCAGTTCCCAGAGCGGGGGCCCCAACAATGAGCAGTTCTTC. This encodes CASSSQSGGPNNEQFF.

The CDR3: CASSLGQGFSTDTQYF. The CDR3 nucleotides are TGCGCCAGCAGCTTGGGACAGGGTTTCAGCACAGATACGCAGTATTTT. The genes are TRBV5-1 and TRBJ2-3; TRBD1 matches 7 bases. V gave up 0 bases and J gave up 0 bases; unmatched junction bases: 4. CDR1 and CDR2 (germline): SGHRS, YFSETQ. CDR3 length equals 16 residues.

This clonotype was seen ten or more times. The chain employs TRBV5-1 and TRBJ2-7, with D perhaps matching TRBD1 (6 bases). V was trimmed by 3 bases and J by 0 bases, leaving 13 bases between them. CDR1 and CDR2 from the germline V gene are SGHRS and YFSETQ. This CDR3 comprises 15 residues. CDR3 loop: CASSSGQGSSYEQYF. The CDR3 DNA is TGCGCCAGCAGCTCGGGCCAGGGGAGCTCCTACGAGCAGTACTTC.

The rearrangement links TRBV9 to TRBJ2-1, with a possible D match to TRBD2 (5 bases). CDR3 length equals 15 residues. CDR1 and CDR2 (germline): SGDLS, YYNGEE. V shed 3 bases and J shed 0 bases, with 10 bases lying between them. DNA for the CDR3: TGTGCCAGCAGCGCGAGCGGAAACTCCTACAATGAGCAGTTCTTC. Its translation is CASSASGNSYNEQFF.

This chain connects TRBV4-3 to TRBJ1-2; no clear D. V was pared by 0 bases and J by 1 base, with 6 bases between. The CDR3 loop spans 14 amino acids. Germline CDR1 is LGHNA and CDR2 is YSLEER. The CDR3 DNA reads TGCGCCAGCAGCCAAGACGGCAGTAACTATGGCTACACCTTC. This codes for CASSQDGSNYGYTF.

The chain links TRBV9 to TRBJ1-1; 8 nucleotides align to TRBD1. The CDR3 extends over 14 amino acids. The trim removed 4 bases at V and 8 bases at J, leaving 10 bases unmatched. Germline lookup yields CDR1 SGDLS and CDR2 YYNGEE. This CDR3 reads CASSSRTGNDEAFF. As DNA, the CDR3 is TGTGCCAGCAGCTCCAGGACAGGGAACGACGAAGCTTTCTTT.

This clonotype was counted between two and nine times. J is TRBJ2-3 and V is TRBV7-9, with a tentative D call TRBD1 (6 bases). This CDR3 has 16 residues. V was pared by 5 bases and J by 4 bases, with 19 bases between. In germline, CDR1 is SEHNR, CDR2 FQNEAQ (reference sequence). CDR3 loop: CASSPNRDRSADTQYF. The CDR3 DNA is TGTGCCAGCAGCCCAAACAGGGATCGGAGCGCAGATACGCAGTATTTT.

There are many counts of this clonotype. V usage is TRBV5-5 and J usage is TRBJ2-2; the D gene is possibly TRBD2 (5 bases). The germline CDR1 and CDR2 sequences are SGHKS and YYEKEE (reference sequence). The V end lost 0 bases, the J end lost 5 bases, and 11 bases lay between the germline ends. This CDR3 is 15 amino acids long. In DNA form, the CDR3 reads TGTGCCAGCAGCTTGGCCCTCGGGGAAACCGGGGAGCTGTTTTTT. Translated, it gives CASSLALGETGELFF.

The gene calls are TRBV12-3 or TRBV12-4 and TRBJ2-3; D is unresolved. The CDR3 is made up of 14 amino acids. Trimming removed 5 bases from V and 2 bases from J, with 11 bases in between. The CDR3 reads CASSRLSTTDTQYF. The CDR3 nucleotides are TGTGCCAGCAGTCGACTTTCAACCACAGATACGCAGTATTTT.

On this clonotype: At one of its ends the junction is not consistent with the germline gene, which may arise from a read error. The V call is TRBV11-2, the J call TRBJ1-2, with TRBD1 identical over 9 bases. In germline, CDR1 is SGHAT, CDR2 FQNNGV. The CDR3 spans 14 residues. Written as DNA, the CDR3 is TGTGCCAGCAGCTTAACCGGGACAGGGATCCTCAGTTCATTC. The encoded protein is CASSLTGTGILSSF.

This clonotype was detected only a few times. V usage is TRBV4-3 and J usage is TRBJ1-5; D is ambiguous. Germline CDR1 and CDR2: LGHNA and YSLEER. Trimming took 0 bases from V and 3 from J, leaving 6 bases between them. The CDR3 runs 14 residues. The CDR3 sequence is CASSQDGYNQPQHF. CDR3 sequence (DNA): TGCGCCAGCAGCCAAGACGGGTACAATCAGCCCCAGCATTTT.

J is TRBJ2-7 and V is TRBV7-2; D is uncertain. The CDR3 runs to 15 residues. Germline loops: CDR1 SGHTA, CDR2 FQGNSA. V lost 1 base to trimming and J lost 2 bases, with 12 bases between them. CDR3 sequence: CASSLERRPTYEQYF. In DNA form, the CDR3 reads TGTGCCAGCAGCTTAGAACGTAGGCCCACCTACGAGCAGTACTTC.

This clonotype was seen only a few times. The CDR3 reads CASSQGGGQYF. The CDR3, as DNA: TGCGCCAGCAGTCAAGGGGGCGGGCAGTACTTC. The genes are TRBV23-1 and TRBJ2-7; a possible D gene is TRBD1 (6 bases). TRBV23-1 is identified as an open reading frame with a role that is uncertain. The CDR3 runs 11 residues. V was trimmed by 2 bases and J by 9 bases, leaving 8 bases between them.

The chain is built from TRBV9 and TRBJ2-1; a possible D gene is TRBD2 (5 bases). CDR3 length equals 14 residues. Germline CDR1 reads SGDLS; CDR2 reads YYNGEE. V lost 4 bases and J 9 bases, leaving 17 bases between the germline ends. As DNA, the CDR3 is TGTGCCAGCAGCTCGGACTCGGTGTACGGTGAGCAGTTCTTC. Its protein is CASSSDSVYGEQFF.